This TCR beta chain was recorded in a study of blood T cell repertoires in COVID-19. The overall study: Donors in the United States, Italy and Spain gave samples during acute or convalescent COVID-19. PBMCs, B-cell-depleted T cells, or T cells were the source of the cDNA or gDNA that made up the material.

CDR1 is SGHTA, CDR2 FQGNSA, per germline. The V segment lost 0 bases and the J segment 0 bases; nucleotides outside the gene matches: 7. This CDR3 comprises 17 residues. In the source study's methods: It was from reference gene primer amplification that nucleated cell counts were estimated. The assay was immunoSEQ multiplex PCR, and TCRdb's table has in-frame clones only and misses some. V, J and clone size are taken as reported in that table, and D and trimming were inferred from the DNA itself. The table shows roughly 99,000 clones, with approximately 88% occurring only once. The chain is built from TRBV7-2 and TRBJ2-7; 8 bases align to TRBD2. Sequencing input: peripheral blood. The TCR originated in a human donor in a cohort sampled during active COVID-19. The DNA for the CDR3 is TGTGCCAGCAGCTTAGCGATAAGCGGGAGTCCCTCCTACGAGCAGTACTTC. This codes for CASSLAISGSPSYEQYF. The variable domain in full, with the rest retrieved from reference TRBV7-2 and TRBJ2-7, is GAGVSQSPSNKVTEKGKDVELRCDPISGHTALYWYRQSLGQGLEFLIYFQGNSAPDKSGLPSDRFSAERTGGSVSTLTIQRTQQEDSAVYLCASSLAISGSPSYEQYFGPGTRLTVT.